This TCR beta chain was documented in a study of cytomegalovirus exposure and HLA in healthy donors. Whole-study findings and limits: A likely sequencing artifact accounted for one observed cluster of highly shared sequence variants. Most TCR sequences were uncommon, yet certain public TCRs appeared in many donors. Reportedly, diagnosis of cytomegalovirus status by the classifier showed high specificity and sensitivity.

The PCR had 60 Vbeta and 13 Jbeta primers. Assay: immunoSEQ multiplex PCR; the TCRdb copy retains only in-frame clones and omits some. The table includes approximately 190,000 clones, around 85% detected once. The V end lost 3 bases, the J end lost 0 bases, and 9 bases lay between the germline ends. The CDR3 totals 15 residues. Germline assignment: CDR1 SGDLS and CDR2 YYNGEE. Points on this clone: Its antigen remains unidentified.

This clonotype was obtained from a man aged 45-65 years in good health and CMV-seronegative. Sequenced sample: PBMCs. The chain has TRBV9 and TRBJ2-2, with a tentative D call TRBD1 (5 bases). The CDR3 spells CASSDRTTNTGELFF. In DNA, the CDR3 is TGTGCCAGCAGCGATAGGACAACGAACACCGGGGAGCTGTTTTTT.